One sample yielded the 3 T cell receptor beta chains listed below, sequenced in a study of T cell responses to AZD1222 COVID-19 vaccine. Data came from immunoSEQ multiplex PCR; TCRdb stores just in-frame clones and leaves some out. This repertoire shows about 59,000 clones, 80% to 90% found once; its top ten account for 6.1%. This specimen was peripheral blood, taken 28 days after the second AZD1222 dose. The source of these receptors is an adult who received the AZD1222 COVID-19 vaccine.

The chain carries TRBV29-1 and TRBJ1-2; 12 bases agree with TRBD1. The V gene's germline CDR1 is SQVTM and CDR2 ANQGSEA. This CDR3 has 14 amino acids. Trimming took 5 bases from V and 8 from J; bases not matched to a gene: 9. CDR3 loop: CSVSPGQGATGYTF. CDR3 in DNA: TGCAGCGTTTCCCCGGGACAGGGGGCGACGGGCTACACCTTC. The variable domain in full, completed from reference TRBV29-1 and TRBJ1-2, reads SAVISQKPSRDICQRGTSLTIQCQVDSQVTMMFWYRQQPGQSLTLIATANQGSEATYESGFVIDKFPISRPNLTFSTLTVSNMSPEDSSIYLCSVSPGQGATGYTFGSGTRLTVV.

This clone was seen a handful of times. V is TRBV5-1 and J is TRBJ2-7; TRBD2 agrees at 8 bases. The CDR3 spans 14 residues. V shed 2 bases, J shed 7 bases, and the junction held 8 bases outside the gene matches. The germline gives CDR1 SGHRS, CDR2 YFSETQ. CDR3 DNA sequence: TGCGCCAGCAGCTTAGCGGGAGAAGCAGGGGAGCAGTACTTC. It encodes CASSLAGEAGEQYF.

The chain recombines TRBV19 with TRBJ2-7; D is possibly TRBD1 or TRBD2 (5 bases each). CDR3 length: 14 residues. The V end was cut by 3 bases, the J end by 3 bases, with 12 bases between. Germline V gives CDR1 LNHDA, CDR2 SQIVND (reference sequence). Here the CDR3 reads CASSMGDGSYEQYF. The CDR3 region has the DNA TGTGCCAGTAGTATGGGGGATGGGAGCTACGAGCAGTACTTC.